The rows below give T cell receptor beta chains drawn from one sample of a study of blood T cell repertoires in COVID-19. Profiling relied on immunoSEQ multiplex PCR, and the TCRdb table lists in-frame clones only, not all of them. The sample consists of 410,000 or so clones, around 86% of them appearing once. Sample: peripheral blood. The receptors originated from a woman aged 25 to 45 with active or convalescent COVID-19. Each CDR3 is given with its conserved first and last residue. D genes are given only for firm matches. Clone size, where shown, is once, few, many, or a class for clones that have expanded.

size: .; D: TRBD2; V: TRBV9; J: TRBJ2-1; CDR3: CASSVVAGGPNEQFF; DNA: TGTGCCAGCAGCGTAGTAGCGGGGGGGCCCAATGAGCAGTTCTTC
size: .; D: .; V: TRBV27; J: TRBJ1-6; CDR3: CASSERTVVYNSPLHF; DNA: TGTGCCAGCAGTGAACGCACGGTAGTCTATAATTCACCCCTCCACTTT
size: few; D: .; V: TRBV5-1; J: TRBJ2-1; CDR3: CASSATGTVGYEQFF; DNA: TGCGCCAGCAGCGCAACCGGGACTGTCGGGTATGAGCAGTTCTTC
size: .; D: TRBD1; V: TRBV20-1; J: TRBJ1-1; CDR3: CSARGQERAFF; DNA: TGCAGTGCTCGGGGACAGGAACGGGCTTTCTTT
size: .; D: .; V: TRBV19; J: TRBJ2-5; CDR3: CASSRGGRVTEETQYF; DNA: TGTGCCAGTAGTAGGGGGGGCCGAGTAACCGAAGAGACCCAGTACTTC
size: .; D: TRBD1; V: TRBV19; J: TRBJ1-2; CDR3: CASTPGTESSKGYTF; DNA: TGTGCCAGTACCCCGGGGACAGAATCTTCTAAGGGCTACACCTTC
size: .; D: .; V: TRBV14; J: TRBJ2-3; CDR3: CASSPLGHTSTDTQYF; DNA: TGTGCCAGCAGCCCACTCGGTCATACCAGCACAGATACGCAGTATTTT
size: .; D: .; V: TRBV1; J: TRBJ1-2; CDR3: CTSSQLLPGQGGYGYTF; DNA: TGCACCAGCAGCCAACTCTTGCCGGGACAGGGAGGATATGGCTACACCTTC
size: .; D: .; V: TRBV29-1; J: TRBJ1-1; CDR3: CSVEADTEAFF; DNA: TGCAGCGTTGAAGCTGACACTGAAGCTTTCTTT
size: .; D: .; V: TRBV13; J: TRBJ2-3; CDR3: CASSSDFDTQYF; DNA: TGTGCCAGCAGCTCGGACTTTGATACGCAGTATTTT
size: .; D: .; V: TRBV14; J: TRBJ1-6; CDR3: CASSVLGTGNSPLHF; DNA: TGTGCCAGCAGCGTCCTCGGTACGGGGAATTCACCCCTCCACTTT
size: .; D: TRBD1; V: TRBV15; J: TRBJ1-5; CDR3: CATSTTTGEYQPQHF; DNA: TGTGCCACCAGCACCACTACAGGGGAATATCAGCCCCAGCATTTT
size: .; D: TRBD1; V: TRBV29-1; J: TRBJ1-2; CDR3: CSVERTGENYGYTF; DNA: TGCAGCGTTGAGAGGACAGGCGAGAACTATGGCTACACCTTC
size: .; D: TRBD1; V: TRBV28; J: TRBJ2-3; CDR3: CASMDRVTDTQYF; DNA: TGTGCCAGCATGGACAGGGTTACAGATACGCAGTATTTT
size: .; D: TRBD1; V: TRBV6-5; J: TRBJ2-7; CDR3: CASSPRQGSSYEQYF; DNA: TGTGCCAGCAGTCCAAGACAGGGGAGCTCCTACGAGCAGTACTTC
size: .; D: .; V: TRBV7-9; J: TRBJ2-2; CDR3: CASRFIENTGELFF; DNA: TGTGCCAGCAGATTCATAGAGAACACCGGGGAGCTGTTTTTT
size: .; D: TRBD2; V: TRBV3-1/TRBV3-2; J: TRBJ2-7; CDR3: CASSLAGRSYEQYF; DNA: TGTGCCAGCAGCCTAGCGGGGAGATCCTACGAGCAGTACTTC
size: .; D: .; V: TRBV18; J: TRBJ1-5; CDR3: CASSPQGQQPQHF; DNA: TGTGCCAGCTCACCACAGGGGCAGCAGCCCCAGCATTTT
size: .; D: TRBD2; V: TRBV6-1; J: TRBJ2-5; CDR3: CASGEAGGLETQYF; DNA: TGTGCCAGCGGTGAGGCGGGGGGCCTGGAGACCCAGTACTTC
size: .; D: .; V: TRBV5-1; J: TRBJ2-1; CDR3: CASSQQSSYNEQFF; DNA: TGCGCCAGCAGCCAACAAAGCTCCTACAATGAGCAGTTCTTC
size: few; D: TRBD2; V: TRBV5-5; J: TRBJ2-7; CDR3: CASSWGGYEQYF; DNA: TGTGCCAGCAGCTGGGGGGGCTACGAGCAGTACTTC
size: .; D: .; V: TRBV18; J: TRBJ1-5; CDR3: CASSLSDSRAQHF; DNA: TGTGCCAGCTCACTCTCAGACTCGCGAGCCCAGCATTTT
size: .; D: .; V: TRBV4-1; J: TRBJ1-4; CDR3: CASSRVNEKLFF; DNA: TGCGCCAGCAGCCGAGTTAATGAAAAACTGTTTTTT
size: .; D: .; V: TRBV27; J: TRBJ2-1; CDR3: CASSALTSSYNEQFF; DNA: TGTGCCAGCAGTGCACTCACTAGCAGCTACAATGAGCAGTTCTTC
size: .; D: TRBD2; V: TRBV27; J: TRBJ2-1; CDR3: CASSQIPGLAGVNEQFF; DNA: TGTGCCAGCAGCCAAATCCCGGGACTAGCGGGGGTAAATGAGCAGTTCTTC
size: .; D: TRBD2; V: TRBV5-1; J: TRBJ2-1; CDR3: CASRLAGGLTYNEQFF; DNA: TGCGCCAGCAGACTAGCGGGGGGCCTAACCTACAATGAGCAGTTCTTC
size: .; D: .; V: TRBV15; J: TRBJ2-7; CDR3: CATSESLADTSYEQYF; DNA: TGTGCCACCAGCGAAAGTTTAGCGGATACATCCTACGAGCAGTACTTC
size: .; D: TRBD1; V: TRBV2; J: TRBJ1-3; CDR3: CASSGSQGAGNTIYF; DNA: TGTGCCAGCAGTGGGTCACAGGGGGCTGGAAACACCATATATTTT
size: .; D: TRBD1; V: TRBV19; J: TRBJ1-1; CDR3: CASSIDQGANAFF; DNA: TGTGCCAGTAGTATAGACCAGGGGGCGAACGCTTTCTTT
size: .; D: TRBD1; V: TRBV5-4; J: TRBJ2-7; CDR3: CATAAPGQGPYEQYF; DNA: TGTGCCACCGCGGCCCCGGGACAGGGTCCCTACGAGCAGTACTTC
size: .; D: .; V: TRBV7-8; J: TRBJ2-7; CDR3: CASSARDYEQYF; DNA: TGTGCCAGCAGCGCCCGGGACTACGAGCAGTACTTC
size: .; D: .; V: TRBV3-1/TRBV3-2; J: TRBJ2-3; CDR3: CASSHRDFERTQYF; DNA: TGTGCCAGCAGCCACCGGGACTTCGAGCGGACGCAGTATTTT
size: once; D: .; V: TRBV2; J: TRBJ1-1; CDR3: CASSDWTAGTEAFF; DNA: TGTGCCAGCAGTGATTGGACAGCGGGGACTGAAGCTTTCTTT
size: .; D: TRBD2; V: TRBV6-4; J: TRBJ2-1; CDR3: CASSEGTSGMNSYNEQFF; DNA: TGTGCCAGCAGTGAGGGGACTAGCGGGATGAACTCCTACAATGAGCAGTTCTTC
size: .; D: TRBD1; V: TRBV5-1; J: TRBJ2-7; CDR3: CASRWTGSTYEQYF; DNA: TGCGCCAGCAGATGGACAGGCTCGACCTACGAGCAGTACTTC
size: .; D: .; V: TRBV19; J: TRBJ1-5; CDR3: CASRAGTISNQPQHF; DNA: TGTGCCAGTAGGGCCGGGACAATTAGCAATCAGCCCCAGCATTTT
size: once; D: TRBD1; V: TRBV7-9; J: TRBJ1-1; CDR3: CASSFGQGGTEAFF; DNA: TGTGCCAGCAGCTTCGGACAGGGAGGAACTGAAGCTTTCTTT
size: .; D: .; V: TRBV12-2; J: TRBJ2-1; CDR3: CASRLVPRAASYNEQFF; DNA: TGTGCAAGTCGCTTAGTTCCGCGGGCAGCCTCCTACAATGAGCAGTTCTTC
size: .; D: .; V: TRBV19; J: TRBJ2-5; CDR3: CASSPQRTAETQYF; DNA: TGTGCCAGTAGCCCCCAAAGGACAGCAGAGACCCAGTACTTC
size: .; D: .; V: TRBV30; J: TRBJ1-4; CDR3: CAWSVFSNEKLFF; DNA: TGTGCCTGGAGTGTATTTAGTAATGAAAAACTGTTTTTT
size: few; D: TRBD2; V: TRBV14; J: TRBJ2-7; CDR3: CASSQDWATSGRYEQYF; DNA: TGTGCCAGCAGCCAAGATTGGGCGACTAGCGGGAGATACGAGCAGTACTTC
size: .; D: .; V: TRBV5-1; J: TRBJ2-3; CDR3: CASTVSGTRADTQYF; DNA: TGCGCCAGCACCGTTAGTGGCACCAGGGCAGATACGCAGTATTTT
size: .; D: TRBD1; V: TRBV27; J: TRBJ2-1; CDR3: CASSPGDSGNEQFF; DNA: TGTGCCAGCAGTCCCGGGGACAGTGGAAATGAGCAGTTCTTC
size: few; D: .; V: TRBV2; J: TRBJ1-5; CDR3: CASRRAGQPQHF; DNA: TGTGCCAGCAGGAGGGCGGGGCAGCCCCAGCATTTT
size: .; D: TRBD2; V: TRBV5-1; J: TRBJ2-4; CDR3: CASSWTGTSGSPLAKNIQYF; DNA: TGCGCCAGCAGCTGGACCGGGACTAGCGGGAGCCCGCTAGCCAAAAACATTCAGTACTTC
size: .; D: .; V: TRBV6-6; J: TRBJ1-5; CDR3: CASSYSSDHQPQHF; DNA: TGTGCCAGCAGTTACTCGAGCGATCATCAGCCCCAGCATTTT
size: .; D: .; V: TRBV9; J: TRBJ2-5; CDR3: CASSVSPTDQETQYF; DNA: TGTGCCAGCAGCGTCTCCCCGACAGACCAAGAGACCCAGTACTTC
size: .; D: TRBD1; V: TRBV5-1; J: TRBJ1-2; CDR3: CASSVGTGGGSYGYTF; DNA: TGCGCCAGCAGCGTTGGGACAGGGGGAGGATCCTATGGCTACACCTTC
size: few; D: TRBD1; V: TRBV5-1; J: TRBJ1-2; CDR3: CASSWGQGDGYTF; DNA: TGCGCCAGCAGCTGGGGACAGGGAGATGGCTACACCTTC
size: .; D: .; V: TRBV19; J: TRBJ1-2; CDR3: CASSIDNGGYGYTF; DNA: TGTGCCAGTAGTATAGACAACGGTGGCTATGGCTACACCTTC
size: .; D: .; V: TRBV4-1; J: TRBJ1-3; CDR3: CASSQVAGTGNTIYF; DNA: TGCGCCAGCAGCCAAGTAGCAGGGACTGGAAACACCATATATTTT
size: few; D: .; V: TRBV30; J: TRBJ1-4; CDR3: CAWSSQTGEKLFF; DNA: TGTGCCTGGAGTAGTCAAACAGGGGAAAAACTGTTTTTT
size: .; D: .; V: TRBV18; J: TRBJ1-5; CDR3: CASSRGGGDQPQHF; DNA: TGTGCCAGCTCTCGGGGGGGAGGGGACCAGCCCCAGCATTTT
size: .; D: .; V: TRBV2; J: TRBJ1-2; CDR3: CASSGQSNGYTF; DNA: TGTGCCAGCAGTGGACAGTCAAATGGCTACACCTTC
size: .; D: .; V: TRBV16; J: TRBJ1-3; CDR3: CASSPYSGNTIYF; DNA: TGTGCCAGCAGCCCTTACTCTGGAAACACCATATATTTT